Below, 5 T cell receptor beta chains from the same sample are listed, as sequenced in a study of PD-1 blockade in classical Hodgkin lymphoma. Patients all relapsed after autologous stem cell transplantation, and there was variation in brentuximab vedotin exposure. The repertoire was sequenced with immunoSEQ multiplex PCR; TCRdb's copy has only in-frame clones and lacks some. Among 80,000 to 100,000 clones listed, just under 95% were seen once. The sample consisted of peripheral blood mononuclear cells (PBMCs), taken at baseline. Source of these receptors: a human donor with classical Hodgkin lymphoma.

The chain carries TRBV6-1 and TRBJ2-2, with D maybe TRBD1 (5 bases). Per germline, CDR1 MNHNS and CDR2 SASEGT. The ends were cut back, 4 bases at V and 5 bases at J, with 8 bases in the middle. The CDR3 is made up of 13 amino acids. This CDR3 reads CASSGQGTGELFF. The CDR3 region has the DNA TGTGCCAGCAGTGGGCAGGGTACCGGGGAGCTGTTTTTT.

The rearrangement links TRBV5-1 to TRBJ1-3; D is perhaps TRBD1 (6 bases). V was clipped by 1 base and J by 0 bases, with 20 bases between them. Germline CDR1 SGHRS, CDR2 YFSETQ. CDR3 length: 19 amino acids. This CDR3 is CASSLYIQGQGNSGNTIYF. The CDR3 nucleotides read TGCGCCAGCAGCTTGTATATTCAGGGGCAAGGGAACTCTGGAAACACCATATATTTT.

Written as DNA, the CDR3 is TGTGCCTGGGGTCAACAGGGATTTCCCTACGAGCAGTACTTC. This translates into CAWGQQGFPYEQYF. V is TRBV30 and J is TRBJ2-7; weak D call: TRBD1 (6 bases). Looked up from germline, CDR1 is GTSNPN and CDR2 is SVGIG (reference sequence). CDR3 size: 14 residues. Trimming left V 5 bases short and J 2 bases short, with 16 bases between.

The rearrangement uses TRBV5-1 and TRBJ1-1, with D hard to call. This CDR3 region has 15 residues. V was trimmed by 0 bases and J by 4 bases, leaving 13 bases between them. CDR1 and CDR2 (germline): SGHRS, YFSETQ. CDR3 coding DNA: TGCGCCAGCAGCTTGGGGAGTTCTAGGAGCACTGAAGCTTTCTTT. Its protein product is CASSLGSSRSTEAFF.

The chain couples TRBV11-1 to TRBJ2-7; 14 nucleotides line up with TRBD2. The CDR3 sequence is 16 residues long. V shed 5 bases and J 4 bases; nucleotides not matched to a gene: 7. Germline V lookup: CDR1 SGHAT, CDR2 FQDESV (reference sequence). CDR3 region: CASSPGTSGSFYEQYF. As DNA, the CDR3 is TGTGCCAGCAGCCCCGGGACTAGCGGGAGTTTTTACGAGCAGTACTTC.